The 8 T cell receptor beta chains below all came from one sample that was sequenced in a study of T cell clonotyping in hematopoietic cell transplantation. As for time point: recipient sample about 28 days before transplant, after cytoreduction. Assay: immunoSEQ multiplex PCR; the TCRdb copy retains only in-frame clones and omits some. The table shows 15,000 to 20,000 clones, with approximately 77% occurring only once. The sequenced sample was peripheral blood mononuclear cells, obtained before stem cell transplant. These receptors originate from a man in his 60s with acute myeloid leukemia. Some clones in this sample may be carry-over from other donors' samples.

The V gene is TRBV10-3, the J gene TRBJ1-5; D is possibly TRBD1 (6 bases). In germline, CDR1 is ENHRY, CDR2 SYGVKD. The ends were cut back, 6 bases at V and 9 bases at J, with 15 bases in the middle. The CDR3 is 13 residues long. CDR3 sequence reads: CAIRSGVGWPQHF. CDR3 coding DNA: TGTGCCATCAGGTCAGGGGTGGGATGGCCCCAGCATTTT.

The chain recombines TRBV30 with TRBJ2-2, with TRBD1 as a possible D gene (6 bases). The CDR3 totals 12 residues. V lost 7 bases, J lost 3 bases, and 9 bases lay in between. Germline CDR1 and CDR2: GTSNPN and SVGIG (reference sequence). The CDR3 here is CAFSGDTGELFF. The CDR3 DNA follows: TGTGCCTTCTCAGGGGACACCGGGGAGCTGTTTTTT.

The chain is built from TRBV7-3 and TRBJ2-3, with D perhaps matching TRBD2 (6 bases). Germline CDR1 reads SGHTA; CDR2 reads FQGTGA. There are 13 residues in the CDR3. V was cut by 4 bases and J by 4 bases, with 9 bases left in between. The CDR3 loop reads CASSSAGSDTQYF. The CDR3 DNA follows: TGTGCCAGCAGCTCCGCGGGGTCAGATACGCAGTATTTT.

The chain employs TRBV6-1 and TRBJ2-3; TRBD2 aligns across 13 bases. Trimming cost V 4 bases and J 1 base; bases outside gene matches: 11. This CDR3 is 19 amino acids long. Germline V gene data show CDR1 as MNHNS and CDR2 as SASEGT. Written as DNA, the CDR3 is TGTGCCAGCAGTGGATCCGGGACTAGCGGGGACAGGCGCACAGATACGCAGTATTTT. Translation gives CASSGSGTSGDRRTDTQYF.

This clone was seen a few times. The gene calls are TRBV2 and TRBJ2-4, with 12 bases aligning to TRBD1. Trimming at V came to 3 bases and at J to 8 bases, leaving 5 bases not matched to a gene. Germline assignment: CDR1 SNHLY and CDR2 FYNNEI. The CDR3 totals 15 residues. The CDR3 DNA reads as TGTGCCAGCAGTGAGGGGACAGGGGGCTTGGACATTCAGTACTTC. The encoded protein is CASSEGTGGLDIQYF.

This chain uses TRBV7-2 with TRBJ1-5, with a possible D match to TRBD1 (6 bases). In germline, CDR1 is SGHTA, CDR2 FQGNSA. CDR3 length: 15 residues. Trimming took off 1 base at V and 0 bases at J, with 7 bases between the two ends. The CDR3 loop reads CASSLGDISNQPQHF. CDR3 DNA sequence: TGTGCCAGCAGCTTAGGGGACATTAGCAATCAGCCCCAGCATTTT.

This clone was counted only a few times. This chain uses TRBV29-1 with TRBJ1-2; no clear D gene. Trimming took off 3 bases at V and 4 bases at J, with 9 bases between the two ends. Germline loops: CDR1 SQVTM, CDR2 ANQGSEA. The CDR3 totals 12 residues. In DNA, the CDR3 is TGCAGCGTTGAGGTTCCTATCTATGGCTACACCTTC. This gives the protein CSVEVPIYGYTF.

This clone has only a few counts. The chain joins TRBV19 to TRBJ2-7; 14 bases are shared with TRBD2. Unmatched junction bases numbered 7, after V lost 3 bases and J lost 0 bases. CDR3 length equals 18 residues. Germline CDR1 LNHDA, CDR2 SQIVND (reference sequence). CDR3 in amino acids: CASSISTSGRGNSYEQYF. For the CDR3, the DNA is TGTGCCAGTAGTATCTCGACTAGCGGGAGGGGGAACTCCTACGAGCAGTACTTC.